Included here is one TCR beta chain sequence, with context. Its antigen remains unidentified. TCRdb's table, derived via immunoSEQ multiplex PCR, lists solely in-frame clones and lacks some. The table lists tens of thousands of clones, roughly 82% of them singletons. The data originate from a study of PD-L1 blockade in urothelial cancer. Study-wide context: Blood yielded a median of around 150,000 T cells per sample.

Study-level findings and limits: Lower than median blood TCR clonality before treatment predicted better survival.

This specimen consisted of PBMCs, obtained around atezolizumab (anti-PD-L1) treatment. The TCR comes from a man between 65 and 80 years old with urothelial cancer.

The CDR3 coding sequence is TGTGCCAGCAGCACCGTCTGGGACATCGCCGAAAAACTGTTTTTT. Its protein product is CASSTVWDIAEKLFF. V is TRBV5-5 and J is TRBJ1-4; weak D call: TRBD1 (6 bases). Germline CDR1 reads SGHKS; CDR2 reads YYEKEE (reference sequence). The CDR3 is 15 amino acids. Trimming removed 4 bases at V and 8 bases at J, with 18 bases between. The whole variable domain, remainder taken from reference TRBV5-5 and TRBJ1-4, is DAGVTQSPTHLIKTRGQQVTLRCSPISGHKSVSWYQQVLGQGPQFIFQYYEKEERGRGNFPDRFSARQFPNYSSELNVNALLLGDSALYLCASSTVWDIAEKLFFGSGTQLSVL.